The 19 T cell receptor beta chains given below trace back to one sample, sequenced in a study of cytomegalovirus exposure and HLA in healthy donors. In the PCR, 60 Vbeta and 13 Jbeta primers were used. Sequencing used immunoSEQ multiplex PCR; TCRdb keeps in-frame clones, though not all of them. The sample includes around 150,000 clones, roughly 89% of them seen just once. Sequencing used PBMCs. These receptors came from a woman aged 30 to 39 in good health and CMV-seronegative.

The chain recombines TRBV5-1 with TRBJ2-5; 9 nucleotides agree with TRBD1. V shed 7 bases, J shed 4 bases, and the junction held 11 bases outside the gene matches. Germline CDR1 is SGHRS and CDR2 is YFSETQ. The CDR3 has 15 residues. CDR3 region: CASRSSTGGPETQYF. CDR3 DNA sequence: TGCGCCAGCCGGTCCTCGACAGGGGGGCCAGAGACCCAGTACTTC.

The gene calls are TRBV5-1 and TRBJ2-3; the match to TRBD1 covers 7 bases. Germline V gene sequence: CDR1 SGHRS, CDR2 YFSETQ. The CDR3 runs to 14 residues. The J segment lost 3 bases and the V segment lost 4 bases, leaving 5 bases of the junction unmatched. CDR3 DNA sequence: TGCGCCAGCAGCGCTCCACAGGGGACAGATACGCAGTATTTT. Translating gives CASSAPQGTDTQYF.

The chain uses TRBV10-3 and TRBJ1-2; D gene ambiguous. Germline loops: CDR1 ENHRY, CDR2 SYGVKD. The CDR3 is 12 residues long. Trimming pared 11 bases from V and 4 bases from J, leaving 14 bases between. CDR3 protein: CALWQIFYGYTF. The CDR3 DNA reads TGTGCCCTCTGGCAGATATTCTATGGCTACACCTTC.

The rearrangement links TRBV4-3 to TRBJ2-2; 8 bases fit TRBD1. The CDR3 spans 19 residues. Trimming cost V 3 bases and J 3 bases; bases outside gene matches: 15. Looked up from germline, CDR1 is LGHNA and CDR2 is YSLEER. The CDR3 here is CASSQNPPGGALDTGELFF. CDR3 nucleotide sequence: TGCGCCAGCAGCCAGAACCCCCCAGGGGGCGCGTTGGACACCGGGGAGCTGTTTTTT.

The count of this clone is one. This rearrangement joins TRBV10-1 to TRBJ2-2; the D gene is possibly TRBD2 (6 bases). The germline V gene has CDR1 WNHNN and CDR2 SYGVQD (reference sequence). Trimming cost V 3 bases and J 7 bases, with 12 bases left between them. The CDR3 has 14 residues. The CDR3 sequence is CASSERGAGGELFF. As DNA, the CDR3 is TGCGCCAGCAGTGAAAGGGGAGCGGGCGGGGAGCTGTTTTTT.

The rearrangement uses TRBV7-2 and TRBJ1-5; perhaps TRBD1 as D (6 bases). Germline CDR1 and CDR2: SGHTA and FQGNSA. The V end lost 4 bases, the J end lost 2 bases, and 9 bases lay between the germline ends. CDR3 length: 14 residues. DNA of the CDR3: TGTGCCAGCAGCTGGGACATTCGCAATCAGCCCCAGCATTTT. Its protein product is CASSWDIRNQPQHF.

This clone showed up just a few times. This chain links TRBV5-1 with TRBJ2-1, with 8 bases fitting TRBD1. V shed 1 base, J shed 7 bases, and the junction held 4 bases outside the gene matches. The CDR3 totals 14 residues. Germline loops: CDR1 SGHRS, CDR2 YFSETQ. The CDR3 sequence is CASSLNRGKNEQFF. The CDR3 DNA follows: TGCGCCAGCAGCTTGAACAGGGGGAAGAATGAGCAGTTCTTC.

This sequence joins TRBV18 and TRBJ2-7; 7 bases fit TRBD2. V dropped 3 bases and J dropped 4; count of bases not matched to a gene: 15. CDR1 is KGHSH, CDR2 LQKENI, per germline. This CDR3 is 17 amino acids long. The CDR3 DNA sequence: TGTGCCAGCTCACCTACCTGGGGGGGGACGGACCTTTACGAGCAGTACTTC. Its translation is CASSPTWGGTDLYEQYF.

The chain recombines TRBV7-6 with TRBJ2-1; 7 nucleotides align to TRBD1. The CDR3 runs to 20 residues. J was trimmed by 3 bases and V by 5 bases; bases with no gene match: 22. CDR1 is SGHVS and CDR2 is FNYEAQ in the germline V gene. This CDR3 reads CASSPDRYRGYSQFYNEQFF. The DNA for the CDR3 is TGTGCCAGCAGCCCGGATAGGTACAGGGGTTACTCACAATTCTACAATGAGCAGTTCTTC.

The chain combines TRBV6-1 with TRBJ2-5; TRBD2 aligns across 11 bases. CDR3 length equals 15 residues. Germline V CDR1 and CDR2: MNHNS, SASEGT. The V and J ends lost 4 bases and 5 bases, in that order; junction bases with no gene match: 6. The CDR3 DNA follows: TGTGCCAGCAGTGCGACTAGCGGGAAGACGGAGACCCAGTACTTC. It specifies CASSATSGKTETQYF.

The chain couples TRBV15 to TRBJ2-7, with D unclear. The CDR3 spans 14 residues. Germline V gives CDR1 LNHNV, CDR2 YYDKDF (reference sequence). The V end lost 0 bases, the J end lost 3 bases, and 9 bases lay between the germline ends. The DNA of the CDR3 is TGTGCCACCAGCAGAGAGGAGACTGGCTACGAGCAGTACTTC. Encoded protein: CATSREETGYEQYF.

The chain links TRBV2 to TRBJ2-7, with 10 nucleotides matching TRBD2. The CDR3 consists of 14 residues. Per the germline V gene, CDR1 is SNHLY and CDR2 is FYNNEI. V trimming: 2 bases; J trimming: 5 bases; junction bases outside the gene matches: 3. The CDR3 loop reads CASSETSGINEQYF. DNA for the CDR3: TGTGCCAGCAGTGAAACTAGCGGGATCAACGAGCAGTACTTC.

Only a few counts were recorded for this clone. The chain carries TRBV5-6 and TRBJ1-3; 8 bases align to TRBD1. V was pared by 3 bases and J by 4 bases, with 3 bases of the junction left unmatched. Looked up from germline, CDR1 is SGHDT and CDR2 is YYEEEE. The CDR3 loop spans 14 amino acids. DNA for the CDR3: TGTGCCAGCAGCTCGACAGGGGTGGGAAACACCATATATTTT. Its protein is CASSSTGVGNTIYF.

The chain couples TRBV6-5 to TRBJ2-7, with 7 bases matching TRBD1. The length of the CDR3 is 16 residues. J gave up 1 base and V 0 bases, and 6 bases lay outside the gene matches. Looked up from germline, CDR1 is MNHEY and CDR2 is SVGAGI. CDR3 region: CASSYSPGQQSYEQYF. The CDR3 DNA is TGTGCCAGCAGTTACTCACCGGGACAGCAGTCCTACGAGCAGTACTTC.

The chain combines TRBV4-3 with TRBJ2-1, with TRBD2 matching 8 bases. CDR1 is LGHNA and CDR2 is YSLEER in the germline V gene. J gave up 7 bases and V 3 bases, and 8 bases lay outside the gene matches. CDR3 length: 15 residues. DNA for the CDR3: TGCGCCAGCAGCCAGGGACTAGACCCCAAGAATGAGCAGTTCTTC. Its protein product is CASSQGLDPKNEQFF.

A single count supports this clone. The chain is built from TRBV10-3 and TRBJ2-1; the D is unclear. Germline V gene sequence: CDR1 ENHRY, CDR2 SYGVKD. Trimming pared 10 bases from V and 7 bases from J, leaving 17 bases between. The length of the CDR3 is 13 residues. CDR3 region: CATGDPARNEQFF. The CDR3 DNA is TGTGCCACCGGAGATCCAGCTAGGAATGAGCAGTTCTTC.

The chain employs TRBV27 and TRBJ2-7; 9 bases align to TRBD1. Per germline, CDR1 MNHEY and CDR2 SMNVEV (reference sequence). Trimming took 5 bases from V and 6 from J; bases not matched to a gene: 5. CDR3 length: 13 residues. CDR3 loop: CASSVTGGSEQYF. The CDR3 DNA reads TGTGCCAGCAGTGTAACAGGGGGCTCCGAGCAGTACTTC.

Written as DNA, the CDR3 is TGCGCCAGCACGGAACAGGGGGCGGGGAACACTGAAGCTTTCTTT. Amino acids: CASTEQGAGNTEAFF. The rearrangement joins TRBV5-1 to TRBJ1-1; 9 nucleotides line up with TRBD1. The CDR3 is 15 residues long. Germline CDR1 and CDR2: SGHRS and YFSETQ. V lost 6 bases and J lost 1; bases outside the gene matches: 7. Using reference TRBV5-1 and TRBJ1-1 for the parts outside the CDR3, the full variable domain is KAGVTQTPRYLIKTRGQQVTLSCSPISGHRSVSWYQQTPGQGLQFLFEYFSETQRNKGNFPGRFSGRQFSNSRSEMNVSTLELGDSALYLCASTEQGAGNTEAFFGQGTRLTVV.

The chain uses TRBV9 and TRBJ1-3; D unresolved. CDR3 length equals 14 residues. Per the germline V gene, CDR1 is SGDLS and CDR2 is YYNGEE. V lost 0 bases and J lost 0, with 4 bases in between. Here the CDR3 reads CASSVGPSGNTIYF. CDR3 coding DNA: TGTGCCAGCAGCGTAGGGCCCTCTGGAAACACCATATATTTT.